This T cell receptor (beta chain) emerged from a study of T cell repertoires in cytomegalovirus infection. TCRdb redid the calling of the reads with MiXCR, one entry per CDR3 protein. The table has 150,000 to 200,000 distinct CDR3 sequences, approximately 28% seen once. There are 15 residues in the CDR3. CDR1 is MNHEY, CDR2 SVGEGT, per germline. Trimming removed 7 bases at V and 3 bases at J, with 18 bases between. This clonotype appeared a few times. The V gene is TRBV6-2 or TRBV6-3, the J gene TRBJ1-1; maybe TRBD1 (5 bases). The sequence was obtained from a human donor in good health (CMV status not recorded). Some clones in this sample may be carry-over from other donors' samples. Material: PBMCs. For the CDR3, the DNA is TGTGCCAGCAACCTGGGAGGGGCGGAGGACACTGAAGCTTTCTTT. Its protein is CASNLGGAEDTEAFF.